The source of this T cell receptor beta chain is a study of blood T cell repertoires in COVID-19 (dated by TCRdb to the early 2020s). The study in broad terms: Samples from collaborators originated in the United States, Italy and Spain and spanned both the acute and convalescent phases of COVID-19. The material from the prospective study consisted of cDNA or gDNA derived from T cells, B-cell-depleted T cells, or PBMCs. The dataset comprised deeply sampled blood TCRbeta repertoires from subjects exposed to, actively infected with, or recovered from COVID-19. The repertoires were released in a freely available public database meant as a resource for research on the immune response to SARS-CoV-2. The samples were drawn from two sources: the first 160 participants of the ongoing ImmuneRACE study, and some 1,300 subjects contributed by 6 global collaborators. Sample metadata almost always included a de-identified subject ID, COVID-19 status, age in years and sex. HLA class I and class II types, where available, came from metadata supplied by the sample provider rather than from assay-based typing.

Overall study results and their limits: Clinical and demographic metadata were provided uncurated, with the amount varying by source and participant.

With regard to this clone: The antigen this receptor binds is unknown. Base qualities are missing; no much larger clone stands one base away.

The collaborating institutions used their own protocols to collect whole blood in K2EDTA tubes. For TCRbeta analysis, collaborator samples were shipped as frozen whole blood, as isolated PBMCs, or as DNA extracted from either sample type. Including cysteine and phenylalanine, the CDR3 has 15 amino acids. The only DNA kept is the CDR3, 45 bases in frame from the first base. TCRbeta CDR3 regions were amplified from genomic DNA by means of the immunoSEQ Assay, a bias-controlled multiplex PCR. The source study handled its data this way. Within the assay, amplification of reference gene primers was used to estimate how many nucleated cells each sample contained. To quantify the absolute abundance of each unique TCRbeta CDR3 rearrangement, sequence reads were collapsed and filtered. For each sample, productive Simpson clonality was calculated as the square root of Simpson's diversity index across productive rearrangements. TCRdb took over this immuneACCESS table, retaining in-frame rearrangements with V and J assigned. Such tables are incomplete; in checked studies, under half of the missing clones stem from an unresolved V gene, and the remainder is unexplained. V and J calls and clone size come straight from that table; D and trimming were deduced from the DNA. In this sample the table shows 160,000 or so clones, approximately 92% of which occur a single time. In total, the top ten clones hold around 16% of the sample.

Sequencing was performed on peripheral blood. The TCR originated in a woman in her forties with acute or convalescent COVID-19. The sequence links TRBV12-1 to TRBJ2-1; the D segment call TRBD2 is taken from the table without a DNA check. TRBV12-1 is designated a pseudogene. The DNA sequence follows: TGTGCCAGCAAACCCCGACTAGCGGGCTACAATGAGCAGTTCTTC. The resulting protein is CASKPRLAGYNEQFF.